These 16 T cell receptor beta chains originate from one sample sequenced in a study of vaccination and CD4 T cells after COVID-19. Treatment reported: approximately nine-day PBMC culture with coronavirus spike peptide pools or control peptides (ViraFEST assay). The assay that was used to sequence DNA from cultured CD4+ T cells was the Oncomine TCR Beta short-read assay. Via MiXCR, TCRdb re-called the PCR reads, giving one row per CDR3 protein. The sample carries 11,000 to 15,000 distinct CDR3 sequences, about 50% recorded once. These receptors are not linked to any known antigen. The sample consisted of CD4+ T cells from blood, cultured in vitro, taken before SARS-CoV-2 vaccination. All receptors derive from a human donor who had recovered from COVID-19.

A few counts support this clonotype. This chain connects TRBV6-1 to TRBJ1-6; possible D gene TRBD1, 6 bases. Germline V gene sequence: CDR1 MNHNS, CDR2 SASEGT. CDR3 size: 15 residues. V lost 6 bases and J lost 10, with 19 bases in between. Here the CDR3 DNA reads TGTGCCAGCAGCCGAAACAGGGTCCCGCGGTCACCCCTCCACTTT. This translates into CASSRNRVPRSPLHF.

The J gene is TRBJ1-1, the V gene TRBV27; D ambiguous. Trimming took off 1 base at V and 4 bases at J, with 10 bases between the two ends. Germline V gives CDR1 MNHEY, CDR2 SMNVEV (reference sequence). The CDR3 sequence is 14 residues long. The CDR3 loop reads CASSLFPGSTEAFF. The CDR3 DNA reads TGTGCCAGCAGTTTATTTCCGGGGAGCACTGAAGCTTTCTTT.

The CDR3 sequence: CASSQDRTYGYTF. The CDR3 DNA is TGTGCCAGCAGCCAAGACAGGACCTATGGCTACACCTTC. The V call is TRBV7-3, the J call TRBJ1-2; D might be TRBD1 (6 bases). The CDR3 contains 13 residues. The germline V and J ends were trimmed by 5 bases and 4 bases, with 11 bases remaining between them. Germline loops: CDR1 SGHTA, CDR2 FQGTGA.

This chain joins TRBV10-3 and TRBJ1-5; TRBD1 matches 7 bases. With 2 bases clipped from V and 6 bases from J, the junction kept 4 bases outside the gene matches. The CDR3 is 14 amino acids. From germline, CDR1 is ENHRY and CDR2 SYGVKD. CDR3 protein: CAISEGQAGQPQHF. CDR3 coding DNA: TGTGCCATCAGTGAGGGACAGGCGGGTCAGCCCCAGCATTTT.

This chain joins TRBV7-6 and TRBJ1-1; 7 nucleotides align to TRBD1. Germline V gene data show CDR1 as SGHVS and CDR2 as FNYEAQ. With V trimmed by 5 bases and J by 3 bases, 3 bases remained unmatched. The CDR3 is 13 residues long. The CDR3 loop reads CASSPTGDTEAFF. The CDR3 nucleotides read TGTGCCAGCAGCCCCACAGGGGACACTGAAGCTTTCTTT.

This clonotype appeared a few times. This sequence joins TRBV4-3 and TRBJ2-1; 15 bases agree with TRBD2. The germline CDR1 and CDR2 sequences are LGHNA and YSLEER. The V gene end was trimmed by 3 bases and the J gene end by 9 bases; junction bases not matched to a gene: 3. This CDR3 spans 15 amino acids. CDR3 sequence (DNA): TGCGCCAGCAGCCATGGGACTAGCGGGAGGAGTGAGCAGTTCTTC. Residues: CASSHGTSGRSEQFF.

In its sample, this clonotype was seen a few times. The CDR3 is CSAPTGTYGYTF. In nucleotides, the CDR3 is TGCAGTGCCCCGACAGGAACCTATGGCTACACCTTC. The rearrangement uses TRBV20-1 and TRBJ1-2; perhaps TRBD1 as D (6 bases). The germline V gene has CDR1 DFQATT and CDR2 SNEGSKA (reference sequence). Deletions cut 6 bases from V and 4 bases from J, with 12 bases between. The CDR3 runs 12 residues.

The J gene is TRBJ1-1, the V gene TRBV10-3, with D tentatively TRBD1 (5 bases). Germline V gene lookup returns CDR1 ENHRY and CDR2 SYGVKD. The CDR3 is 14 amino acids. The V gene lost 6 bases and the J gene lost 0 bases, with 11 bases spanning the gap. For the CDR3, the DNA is TGTGCCATCAGAGAAGACAGTCTGAACACTGAAGCTTTCTTT. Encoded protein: CAIREDSLNTEAFF.

The DNA of the CDR3 is TGTGCCACCAGCAGAGTAGGGCTAGCGGTAGCCTACAATGAGCAGTTCTTC. Encoded protein: CATSRVGLAVAYNEQFF. V gene TRBV15 combines with J gene TRBJ2-1; 7 nucleotides line up with TRBD2. Germline trimming cut 1 base from V and 2 bases from J; bases unmatched to any gene: 8. This CDR3 is built from 17 residues. From germline, CDR1 is LNHNV and CDR2 YYDKDF (reference sequence).

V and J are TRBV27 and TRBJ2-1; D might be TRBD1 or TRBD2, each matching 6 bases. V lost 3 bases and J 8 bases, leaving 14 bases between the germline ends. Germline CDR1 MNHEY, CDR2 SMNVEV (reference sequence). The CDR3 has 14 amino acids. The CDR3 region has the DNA TGTGCCAGCAGTTTTCATGGGGGGCTCTATGAGCAGTTCTTC. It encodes CASSFHGGLYEQFF.

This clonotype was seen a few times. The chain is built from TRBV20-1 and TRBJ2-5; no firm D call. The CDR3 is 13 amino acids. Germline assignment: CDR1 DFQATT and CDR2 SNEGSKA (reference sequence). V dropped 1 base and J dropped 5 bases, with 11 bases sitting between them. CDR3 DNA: TGCAGTGCTAGAGCGATGGGCGCGGAGACCCAGTACTTC. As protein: CSARAMGAETQYF.

CDR3 residues: CASSSHRGPDGYTF. Here the CDR3 DNA reads TGCGCCAGCAGCTCTCACAGGGGGCCGGATGGCTACACCTTC. V gene TRBV5-1 combines with J gene TRBJ1-2; 9 bases agree with TRBD1. The length of the CDR3 is 14 residues. Per the germline V gene, CDR1 is SGHRS and CDR2 is YFSETQ. Trimming cost V 3 bases and J 6 bases; bases outside gene matches: 6.

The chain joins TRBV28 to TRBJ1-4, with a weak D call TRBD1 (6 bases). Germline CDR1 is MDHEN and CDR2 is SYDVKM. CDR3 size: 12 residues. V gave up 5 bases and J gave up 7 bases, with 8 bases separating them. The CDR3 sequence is CASSRTAEKLFF. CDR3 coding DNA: TGTGCCAGCAGTCGGACAGCTGAAAAACTGTTTTTT.

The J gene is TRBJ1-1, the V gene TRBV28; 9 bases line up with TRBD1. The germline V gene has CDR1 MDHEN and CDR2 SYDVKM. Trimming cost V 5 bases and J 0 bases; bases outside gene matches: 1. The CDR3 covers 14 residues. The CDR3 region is CASSRTGVNTEAFF. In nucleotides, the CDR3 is TGTGCCAGCAGTCGGACAGGGGTGAACACTGAAGCTTTCTTT. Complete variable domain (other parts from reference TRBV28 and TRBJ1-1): DVKVTQSSRYLVKRTGEKVFLECVQDMDHENMFWYRQDPGLGLRLIYFSYDVKMKEKGDIPEGYSVSREKKERFSLILESASTNQTSMYLCASSRTGVNTEAFFGQGTRLTVV.

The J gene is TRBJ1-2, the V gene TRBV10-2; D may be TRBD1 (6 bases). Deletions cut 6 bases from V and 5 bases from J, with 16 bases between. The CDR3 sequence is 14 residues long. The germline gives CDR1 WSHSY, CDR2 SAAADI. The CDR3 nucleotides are TGCGCCAGCAGCTCGGGCGGGGGCCAGTATGGCTACACCTTC. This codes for CASSSGGGQYGYTF.

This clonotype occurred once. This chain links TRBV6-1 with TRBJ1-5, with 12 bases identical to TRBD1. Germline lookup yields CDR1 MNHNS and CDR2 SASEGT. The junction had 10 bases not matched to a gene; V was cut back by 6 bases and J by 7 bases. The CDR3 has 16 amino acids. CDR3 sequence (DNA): TGTGCCAGCAGCTCCGGGACAGGGGGCTTGGTACAGCCCCAGCATTTT. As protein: CASSSGTGGLVQPQHF.